These 10 T cell receptor beta chains share one sample of origin, sequenced in a study of T cell responses to AZD1222 COVID-19 vaccine. The assay was immunoSEQ multiplex PCR, and TCRdb's table has in-frame clones only and misses some. The sample contains approximately 120,000 clones, approximately 88% of which appear only once. The sample in question was peripheral blood, obtained 28 days after the second AZD1222 dose. These receptors were taken from an adult who received the AZD1222 COVID-19 vaccine.

A note on this clone: Other DNA variants within this sample encode the same CDR3. This sequence joins TRBV12-3 or TRBV12-4 and TRBJ1-5; no clear D. The CDR3 extends over 12 amino acids. V lost 5 bases and J 2 bases, leaving 4 bases between the germline ends. CDR3 in DNA: TGTGCCAGCAGTCGAGGCAATCAGCCCCAGCATTTT. It specifies CASSRGNQPQHF.

This clone was observed once. The chain has TRBV7-9 and TRBJ1-2; D unclear. The CDR3 runs to 13 residues. Germline V gives CDR1 SEHNR, CDR2 FQNEAQ (reference sequence). Trimming stripped 3 bases from V and 8 bases from J, with 13 bases between. This chain's CDR3 is CASSLLQAIGYTF. For the CDR3, the DNA is TGTGCCAGCAGCTTGTTGCAGGCCATCGGCTACACCTTC.

The count of this clone is one. The J gene is TRBJ1-5, the V gene TRBV27; 8 nucleotides agree with TRBD1. Unmatched junction bases numbered 4, after V lost 4 bases and J lost 5 bases. CDR1 is MNHEY and CDR2 is SMNVEV in the germline V gene (reference sequence). The length of the CDR3 is 14 residues. The CDR3 region has the DNA TGTGCCAGCAGTTGGACAGGGTGGTATCAGCCCCAGCATTTT. This encodes CASSWTGWYQPQHF.

The count of this clone is one. This chain connects TRBV7-2 to TRBJ1-1, with D maybe TRBD1 (5 bases). V lost 4 bases to trimming and J lost 6 bases, with 12 bases between them. Germline CDR1 and CDR2: SGHTA and FQGNSA. The CDR3 loop spans 13 amino acids. CDR3: CASSYFLGAEAFF. CDR3 bases: TGTGCCAGCAGCTACTTTTTAGGGGCTGAAGCTTTCTTT. Filled out from reference TRBV7-2 and TRBJ1-1, the complete variable domain reads GAGVSQSPSNKVTEKGKDVELRCDPISGHTALYWYRQSLGQGLEFLIYFQGNSAPDKSGLPSDRFSAERTGGSVSTLTIQRTQQEDSAVYLCASSYFLGAEAFFGQGTRLTVV.

Comments on this clone: Because the CDR3's place on the DNA is in doubt, the DNA is left out and the CDR3 is given as listed by TCRdb. V and J are TRBV28 and TRBJ1-1. The V gene's germline CDR1 is MDHEN and CDR2 SYDVKM. The CDR3 is 11 amino acids in total, end residues counted. The CDR3 here is CASSFGPGRAF.

The chain has TRBV19 and TRBJ1-6; the D is unclear. Looked up from germline, CDR1 is LNHDA and CDR2 is SQIVND (reference sequence). CDR3 size: 16 residues. Between the trimmed V and J ends, which lost 2 bases and 8 bases, there was a span of 16 bases. The CDR3 region is CASSIYPIPSDSPLHF. Here the CDR3 DNA reads TGTGCCAGTAGTATATACCCGATACCGTCGGATTCACCCCTCCACTTT.

The chain uses TRBV6-5 and TRBJ2-2; D is perhaps TRBD2 (6 bases). This CDR3 is built from 14 residues. Trimming took 0 bases from V and 7 from J, leaving 9 bases between them. Germline V gene data show CDR1 as MNHEY and CDR2 as SVGAGI. Written as DNA, the CDR3 is TGTGCCAGCAGTTACTCGACGGACTACGGGGAGCTGTTTTTT. It codes for CASSYSTDYGELFF.

The CDR3 spells CASSVGDSGDQPQHF. CDR3 DNA: TGTGCCAGCAGCGTGGGGGACAGTGGTGATCAGCCCCAGCATTTT. The J gene is TRBJ1-5, the V gene TRBV9; 7 nucleotides line up with TRBD1. Per germline, CDR1 SGDLS and CDR2 YYNGEE. The CDR3 totals 15 residues. V shed 2 bases and J 5 bases; nucleotides not matched to a gene: 7.

The chain joins TRBV5-1 to TRBJ1-1; D is uncertain. The V gene's germline CDR1 is SGHRS and CDR2 YFSETQ. V was trimmed by 0 bases and J by 1 base, leaving 7 bases between them. The CDR3 has 14 amino acids. The CDR3 loop is CASSLERRNTEAFF. For the CDR3, the DNA is TGCGCCAGCAGCTTGGAACGGAGGAACACTGAAGCTTTCTTT.

The V call is TRBV12-3 or TRBV12-4, the J call TRBJ2-7; D call uncertain. V shed 3 bases and J shed 2 bases, with 8 bases lying between them. The CDR3 is 13 residues long. The CDR3 reads CASSFDLPYEQYF. CDR3 coding DNA: TGTGCCAGCAGTTTCGACCTACCCTACGAGCAGTACTTC.